This T cell receptor (beta chain) stems from a study of PD-1 blockade in classical Hodgkin lymphoma. Whole-study context: Patients were treated with nivolumab at 3 mg/kg, and this was given intravenously every 2 weeks. General study findings and limits: Researchers reported that CD4+ TCR diversity, though not CD8+, rose significantly by C4D1.

Clones were sequenced by immunoSEQ multiplex PCR, and TCRdb holds only the in-frame ones, with some missing. Of about 24,000 clones in the sample, approximately 80% were seen once. From germline, CDR1 is MNHEY and CDR2 SVGAGI. This CDR3 has 15 residues. With 1 base removed from V and 2 bases from J, the gap between germline ends came to 6 bases. To note about this clone: No antigen is known for it.

All trial patients relapsed after autologous stem cell transplantation. The patients, who had relapsed/refractory classical Hodgkin lymphoma, achieved best responses of complete response, partial response or progressive disease. This chain joins TRBV6-5 and TRBJ2-6; D is unclear. The receptor was isolated from a human donor with classical Hodgkin lymphoma. Specimen: peripheral blood mononuclear cells (PBMCs), collected at baseline. CDR3 sequence reads: CASSYWQTGANVLTF. The CDR3 nucleotides are TGTGCCAGCAGTTACTGGCAGACTGGGGCCAACGTCCTGACTTTC.